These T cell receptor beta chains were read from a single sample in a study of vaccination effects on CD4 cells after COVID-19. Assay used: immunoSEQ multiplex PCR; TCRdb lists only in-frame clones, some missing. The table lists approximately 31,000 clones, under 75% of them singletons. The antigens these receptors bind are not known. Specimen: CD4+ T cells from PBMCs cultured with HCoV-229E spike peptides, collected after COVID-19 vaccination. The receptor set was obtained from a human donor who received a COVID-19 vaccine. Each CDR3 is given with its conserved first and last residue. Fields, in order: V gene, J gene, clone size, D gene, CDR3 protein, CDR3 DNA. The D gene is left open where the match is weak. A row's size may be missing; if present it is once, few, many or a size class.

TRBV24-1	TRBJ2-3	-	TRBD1	CATGDSPSTDTQYF	TGTGCCACGGGGGACAGCCCTAGCACAGATACGCAGTATTTT
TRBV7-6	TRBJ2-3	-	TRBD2	CASSSGLAGSSTDTQYF	TGTGCCAGCAGCTCCGGACTAGCGGGGTCTAGCACAGATACGCAGTATTTT
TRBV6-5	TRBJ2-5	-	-	CASRPRGAGETQYF	TGTGCCAGCCGCCCCCGCGGAGCGGGAGAGACCCAGTACTTC
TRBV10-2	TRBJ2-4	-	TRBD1	CASSRDRGNIQYF	TGCGCCAGCAGCCGGGACAGGGGAAACATTCAGTACTTC
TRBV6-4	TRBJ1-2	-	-	CASNLGGANYGYTF	TGTGCCAGCAACCTTGGGGGCGCAAACTATGGCTACACCTTC
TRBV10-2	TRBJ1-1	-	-	CASSGNTGNTEAFF	TGCGCCAGCAGCGGCAACACGGGGAACACTGAAGCTTTCTTT
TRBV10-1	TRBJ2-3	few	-	CASSSGTVNTQYF	TGCGCCAGCAGTAGCGGGACAGTCAATACGCAGTATTTT
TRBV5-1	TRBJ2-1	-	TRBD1	CASSSGQIDSYNEQFF	TGCGCCAGCAGCTCGGGACAGATTGACTCCTACAATGAGCAGTTCTTC
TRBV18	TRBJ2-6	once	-	CASSPRIQGTSGANVLTF	TGTGCCAGCTCACCACGGATTCAGGGGACGTCTGGGGCCAACGTCCTGACTTTC
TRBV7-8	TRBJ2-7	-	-	CASSLNLGRGGYEQYF	TGTGCCAGCAGCTTAAATCTGGGCAGGGGGGGCTACGAGCAGTACTTC
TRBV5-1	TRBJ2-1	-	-	CASSLAERGDYNEQFF	TGCGCCAGCAGCTTGGCCGAGAGGGGTGACTACAATGAGCAGTTCTTC